These 25 T cell receptor beta chains came from one sample sequenced in a study of blood T cells in healthy people across ages. For the second PCR, which ran for about 7 to 11 cycles, a sample-barcoded 5' primer and a J-beta primer mix were used. TCRdb re-called the 5' RACE reads through MiXCR, storing one row per CDR3 protein. Of around 650,000 distinct CDR3 sequences in the sample, 40% to 50% are singletons; the top ten hold around 30%. The sequencing sample was made of blood. Source of these receptors: a man older than 75 in good health.

Ten or more counts support this clonotype. J is TRBJ1-6 and V is TRBV3-1, with D possibly matching TRBD1 (5 bases). V lost 0 bases and J lost 8, with 8 bases in between. This CDR3 has 14 residues. CDR1 and CDR2 from the germline V gene are LGHDT and YNNKEL (reference sequence). The CDR3 nucleotides are TGTGCCAGCAGCCAAGATCCGGGGGATTCACCCCTCCACTTT. It specifies CASSQDPGDSPLHF.

The V call is TRBV28, the J call TRBJ2-3; D unresolved. The germline V gene encodes CDR1 MDHEN and CDR2 SYDVKM. V was clipped by 3 bases and J by 2 bases, with 12 bases between them. This CDR3 spans 15 amino acids. CDR3 sequence (DNA): TGTGCCAGCAGTTTGAAGTCCCCGTCCACAGATACGCAGTATTTT. It specifies CASSLKSPSTDTQYF.

The J gene is TRBJ2-1, the V gene TRBV18; D is unresolved. CDR3 length equals 15 residues. V shed 1 base and J shed 3 bases, with 10 bases lying between them. CDR1 is KGHSH and CDR2 is LQKENI in the germline V gene. The CDR3 region is CASSPQGRVYNEQFF. The DNA for the CDR3 is TGTGCCAGCTCACCACAGGGAAGGGTCTACAATGAGCAGTTCTTC. The variable domain in full, with the rest retrieved from reference TRBV18 and TRBJ2-1, is NAGVMQNPRHLVRRRGQEARLRCSPMKGHSHVYWYRQLPEEGLKFMVYLQKENIIDESGMPKERFSAEFPKEGPSILRIQQVVRGDSAAYFCASSPQGRVYNEQFFGPGTRLTVL.

The rearrangement joins TRBV12-5 to TRBJ2-1; no firm D call. The germline V and J ends were trimmed by 2 bases and 9 bases, with 5 bases remaining between them. This CDR3 region has 11 residues. Germline V lookup: CDR1 LGHNT, CDR2 FRNRAP. The CDR3 is CASGLLCEQFF. CDR3 DNA sequence: TGTGCTAGTGGTTTGCTCTGTGAGCAGTTCTTC. The whole variable domain, filled in from reference TRBV12-5 and TRBJ2-1, reads DARVTQTPRHKVTEMGQEVTMRCQPILGHNTVFWYRQTMMQGLELLAYFRNRAPLDDSGMPKDRFSAEMPDATLATLKIQPSEPRDSAVYFCASGLLCEQFFGPGTRLTVL.

As to this clonotype: The junction and the germline gene differ at one end; a read error may be behind it. The J gene is TRBJ2-5, the V gene TRBV11-2; the D gene could be TRBD1 or TRBD2 (6 bases each). CDR1 is SGHAT and CDR2 is FQNNGV in the germline V gene. The CDR3 runs to 16 residues. The CDR3 sequence: CASTLEGGQGQETRYF. The CDR3 DNA sequence: TGTGCCAGCACCTTGGAGGGGGGTCAGGGACAAGAGACCCGGTACTTC.

CDR3 region: CASSQTSGVRSTDTQYF. The CDR3 nucleotides are TGCGCCAGCAGCCAAACTAGCGGGGTACGTAGCACAGATACGCAGTATTTT. This chain uses TRBV4-1 with TRBJ2-3; the match to TRBD2 covers 10 bases. Germline V gene lookup returns CDR1 MGHRA and CDR2 YSYEKL. The trim removed 2 bases at V and 0 bases at J, leaving 5 bases unmatched. The CDR3 is 17 amino acids.

The rearrangement uses TRBV20-1 and TRBJ2-1; 12 bases map to TRBD2. The germline gives CDR1 DFQATT, CDR2 SNEGSKA (reference sequence). V gave up 5 bases and J gave up 9 bases; unmatched junction bases: 17. CDR3 size: 17 residues. The CDR3 DNA reads TGCAGTGCTGTCCCCCCCGGACTAGCGGGGCGGGATGGTGAGCAGTTCTTC. This encodes CSAVPPGLAGRDGEQFF.

The chain carries TRBV7-2 and TRBJ2-5, with a possible D match to TRBD1 (6 bases). Germline V gene lookup returns CDR1 SGHTA and CDR2 FQGNSA. This CDR3 comprises 13 residues. V was pared by 8 bases and J by 11 bases, with 21 bases between. The CDR3: CASLIKTGLEQYF. CDR3 sequence (DNA): TGTGCCAGCCTAATCAAAACAGGGTTAGAGCAGTACTTC.

As to this clonotype: At one end the junction does not follow the germline gene, possibly because of a read error. V is TRBV14 and J is TRBJ2-3; 7 nucleotides align to TRBD1. In germline, CDR1 is SGHDN, CDR2 FVKESK. This CDR3 has 15 residues. CDR3 in DNA: TGTGCCAGCAGCTACCGGGACAGTAACACAGGTACGCAGTATTTT. Translation: CASSYRDSNTGTQYF.

This clonotype was found a few times. CDR3 amino acids: CASSSDRDGDTQYF. The CDR3 DNA sequence: TGTGCCAGCAGCTCAGATCGGGACGGCGATACGCAGTATTTT. This chain links TRBV7-2 with TRBJ2-3, with D perhaps matching TRBD1 or TRBD2 (5 bases each). There are 14 residues in the CDR3. The V end was cut by 4 bases, the J end by 6 bases, with 14 bases between. Germline-derived CDR1 and CDR2 are SGHTA and FQGNSA. The full variable domain, rest sourced from reference TRBV7-2 and TRBJ2-3, is GAGVSQSPSNKVTEKGKDVELRCDPISGHTALYWYRQSLGQGLEFLIYFQGNSAPDKSGLPSDRFSAERTGGSVSTLTIQRTQQEDSAVYLCASSSDRDGDTQYFGPGTRLTVL.

This clonotype occurred a few times. V usage is TRBV7-3 and J usage is TRBJ2-5, with TRBD1 matching over 10 bases. The CDR3 runs to 15 residues. The germline V gene has CDR1 SGHTA and CDR2 FQGTGA. The J segment lost 5 bases and the V segment lost 3 bases, leaving 6 bases of the junction unmatched. DNA for the CDR3: TGTGCCAGCAGCTTGACAGGGGGCTCCCAGGAGACCCAGTACTTC. Encoded protein: CASSLTGGSQETQYF.

The chain is built from TRBV5-5 and TRBJ1-6; D uncertain. The germline gives CDR1 SGHKS, CDR2 YYEKEE (reference sequence). This CDR3 has 14 residues. Deletions cut 9 bases from V and 8 bases from J, with 18 bases between. CDR3 region: CATHDGGSYSPLHF. Written as DNA, the CDR3 is TGTGCCACCCACGATGGAGGTAGCTATTCACCCCTCCACTTT.

This clonotype was counted ten times or more. V usage is TRBV6-1 and J usage is TRBJ2-7, with 11 positions matching TRBD2. Trimming at V came to 3 bases and at J to 5 bases, leaving 3 bases not matched to a gene. In germline, CDR1 is MNHNS, CDR2 SASEGT. The CDR3 is 14 residues long. CDR3 sequence: CASSETSGMNEQYF. The DNA for the CDR3 is TGTGCCAGCAGTGAGACTAGCGGGATGAACGAGCAGTACTTC.

At least ten counts were recorded for this clonotype. This chain links TRBV7-9 with TRBJ2-2; D remains unclear. The germline V and J ends were trimmed by 3 bases and 0 bases, with 14 bases remaining between them. The CDR3 has 17 residues. Germline assignment: CDR1 SEHNR and CDR2 FQNEAQ (reference sequence). CDR3 nucleotides: TGTGCCAGCAGCTTTCGGCCAGTGCCGACGAACACCGGGGAGCTGTTTTTT. It translates to CASSFRPVPTNTGELFF.

The rearrangement joins TRBV20-1 to TRBJ2-1; D is perhaps TRBD1 or TRBD2 (5 bases each). The CDR3 loop spans 15 amino acids. Germline V gene sequence: CDR1 DFQATT, CDR2 SNEGSKA (reference sequence). CDR3 sequence: CSADFSGPTNNEQFF. As DNA, the CDR3 is TGCAGCGCTGATTTTTCGGGACCTACAAACAATGAGCAGTTCTTC.

V is TRBV6-1 and J is TRBJ2-5; the D gene could be TRBD1 or TRBD2 (6 bases each). The V gene lost 5 bases and the J gene lost 5 bases, with 18 bases spanning the gap. Per the germline V gene, CDR1 is MNHNS and CDR2 is SASEGT. CDR3 length: 15 amino acids. The CDR3 sequence is CASSRRGVSKETQYF. CDR3 nucleotides: TGTGCCAGCAGTCGAAGGGGGGTCAGTAAGGAGACCCAGTACTTC.

The rearrangement uses TRBV7-2 and TRBJ2-3, with 9 positions matching TRBD2. Unmatched junction bases numbered 2, after V lost 5 bases and J lost 5 bases. Germline CDR1 reads SGHTA; CDR2 reads FQGNSA. This CDR3 has 13 residues. CDR3 amino acids: CASSKAGGDTQYF. CDR3 coding DNA: TGTGCCAGCAGCAAAGCGGGGGGAGATACGCAGTATTTT.

The rearrangement joins TRBV2 to TRBJ1-6; D may be TRBD1 (5 bases). This CDR3 has 17 amino acids. Germline V gene sequence: CDR1 SNHLY, CDR2 FYNNEI. V shed 0 bases and J shed 7 bases, with 16 bases lying between them. The CDR3 nucleotides read TGTGCCAGCAGTGAAGCGCTTCAAAGGGGTTACAATTCACCCCTCCACTTT. As protein: CASSEALQRGYNSPLHF.

This clonotype was found a few times. V gene TRBV20-1 combines with J gene TRBJ1-2; D is uncertain. Germline V gene lookup returns CDR1 DFQATT and CDR2 SNEGSKA (reference sequence). V was shortened by 0 bases and J by 4 bases, with 12 bases between the two germline ends. The length of the CDR3 is 14 residues. CDR3 DNA: TGCAGTGCTAGAGATAGGGCCGAAGCCTATGGCTACACCTTC. The encoded protein is CSARDRAEAYGYTF.

This clonotype was observed a handful of times. The CDR3 region is CASSLGTGSSYEQYF. In nucleotides, the CDR3 is TGCGCCAGCAGCTTGGGGACAGGAAGCTCCTACGAGCAGTACTTC. The chain uses TRBV5-1 and TRBJ2-7, with 7 bases lining up with TRBD1. Germline lookup yields CDR1 SGHRS and CDR2 YFSETQ. This CDR3 spans 15 amino acids. V lost 0 bases, J lost 0 bases, and 3 bases stayed unmatched.

Ten or more counts support this clonotype. The chain links TRBV4-2 to TRBJ2-1; the D is unclear. The CDR3 consists of 13 residues. Trimming shortened V by 0 bases and J by 9 bases, and 9 bases separated the two germline ends. The germline gives CDR1 LGHNA, CDR2 YNFKEQ. DNA for the CDR3: TGTGCCAGCAGCCAAGACCGTCTCCGTGAGCAGTTCTTC. Protein: CASSQDRLREQFF.

The chain employs TRBV18 and TRBJ1-6, with D perhaps TRBD1 (5 bases). This CDR3 is built from 14 residues. The V gene's germline CDR1 is KGHSH and CDR2 LQKENI. V lost 3 bases, J lost 10 bases, and 13 bases lay in between. CDR3 amino acids: CASSPDMRESPLHF. The CDR3 nucleotides read TGTGCCAGCTCACCGGACATGCGTGAATCACCCCTCCACTTT.

V is TRBV6-2 or TRBV6-3 and J is TRBJ2-7; D may be TRBD2 (5 bases). The CDR3 contains 12 residues. Germline CDR1 and CDR2: MNHEY and SVGEGT. Trimming cost V 11 bases and J 7 bases, with 18 bases left between them. Here the CDR3 DNA reads TGTGCCTCGGCGAGGGCCAGGTGGGAGCAGTACTTC. Translation gives CASARARWEQYF.

This sequence joins TRBV5-1 and TRBJ2-7, with TRBD2 matching over 11 bases. This CDR3 has 17 amino acids. Germline V CDR1 and CDR2: SGHRS, YFSETQ. After removal of 4 bases from V and 4 bases from J, the junction contained 13 bases not matched to a gene. The CDR3 nucleotides are TGCGCCAGCAGCGTGGGGGCCCCCACTAGCGGGAGTTACGAGCAGTACTTC. It is translated as CASSVGAPTSGSYEQYF.

This clonotype was recorded a few times. The genes are TRBV6-2 or TRBV6-3 and TRBJ2-1, with D maybe TRBD2 (5 bases). The CDR3 has 15 residues. The germline V gene has CDR1 MNHEY and CDR2 SVGEGT. The V end lost 2 bases, the J end lost 6 bases, and 14 bases lay between the germline ends. CDR3: CASSYRGLLGNEQFF. The CDR3 DNA reads TGTGCCAGCAGTTACCGTGGACTCCTGGGCAATGAGCAGTTCTTC.